The 3 T cell receptor beta chains given below trace back to one sample, sequenced in a study of CD8 T cells in ankylosing spondylitis. Findings and limits, study-wide: What seemed typical of ankylosing spondylitis blood was a TCR beta motif built from roughly eight highly homologous variants.

Antigen specificity for these receptors is unknown. Each CDR3 protein gets one entry after TCRdb re-called the 5' RACE reads with MiXCR. Of about 90,000 distinct CDR3 sequences in the sample, roughly 9% were seen once. The sample consisted of blood, either unsorted or a sorted T cell fraction (not recorded which). The receptors shown here come from a male donor with ankylosing spondylitis.

This clonotype was detected only a few times. This chain joins TRBV20-1 and TRBJ1-6; D unresolved. The V end was cut by 6 bases, the J end by 7 bases, with 10 bases between. There are 12 residues in the CDR3. From germline, CDR1 is DFQATT and CDR2 SNEGSKA (reference sequence). The CDR3 nucleotides read TGCAGTGCCCCACGACTAAATTCACCCCTCCACTTT. Its protein product is CSAPRLNSPLHF.

The chain is built from TRBV4-2 and TRBJ1-4, with a possible D match to TRBD1 (6 bases). The V and J ends lost 2 bases and 8 bases respectively, with 15 bases between them. The CDR3 consists of 15 residues. Germline V gives CDR1 LGHNA, CDR2 YNFKEQ. The CDR3, as DNA: TGTGCCAGCAGCCAAACAACAGGGATTGAGGAAAAACTGTTTTTT. Its translation: CASSQTTGIEEKLFF.

This clonotype was recorded a few times. This chain joins TRBV20-1 and TRBJ2-3, with D perhaps TRBD1 or TRBD2 (6 bases each). This CDR3 is built from 16 residues. From germline, CDR1 is DFQATT and CDR2 SNEGSKA (reference sequence). The ends were cut back, 0 bases at V and 2 bases at J, with 15 bases in the middle. CDR3 residues: CSARDGGGRNTDTQYF. Here the CDR3 DNA reads TGCAGTGCTAGAGATGGTGGGGGGCGGAACACAGATACGCAGTATTTT.